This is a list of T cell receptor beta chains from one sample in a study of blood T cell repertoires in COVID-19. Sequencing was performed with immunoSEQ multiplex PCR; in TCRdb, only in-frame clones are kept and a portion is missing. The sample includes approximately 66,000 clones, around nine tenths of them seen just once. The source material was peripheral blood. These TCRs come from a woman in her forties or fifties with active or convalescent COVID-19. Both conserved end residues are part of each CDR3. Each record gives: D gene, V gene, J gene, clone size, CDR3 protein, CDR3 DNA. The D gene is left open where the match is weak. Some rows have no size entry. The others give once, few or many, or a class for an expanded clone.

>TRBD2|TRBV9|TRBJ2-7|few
CASSSGTSDYEQYF
TGTGCCAGCAGCTCCGGGACTAGCGACTACGAGCAGTACTTC
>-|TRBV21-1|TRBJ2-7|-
CANGGPDRTSGPYEQYF
TGTGCCAACGGGGGGCCAGACAGGACTAGCGGTCCCTACGAGCAGTACTTC
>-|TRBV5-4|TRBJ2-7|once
CARILWPSRDSIFVGYEQYF
TGTGCCAGAATACTTTGGCCGTCTCGGGACTCCATATTTGTTGGCTACGAGCAGTACTTC
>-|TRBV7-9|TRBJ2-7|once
CASSPRGGRSSYEQYF
TGTGCCAGCAGCCCTAGGGGGGGCCGAAGCTCCTACGAGCAGTACTTC
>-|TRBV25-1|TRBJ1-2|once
CASSESKGYTF
TGTGCCAGCAGTGAAAGCAAGGGCTACACCTTC
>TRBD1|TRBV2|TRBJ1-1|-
CARTRDSSGTEAFF
TGTGCCAGGACCCGGGACAGTAGCGGCACTGAAGCTTTCTTT
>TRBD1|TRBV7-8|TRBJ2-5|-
CASSLVWDSQETQYF
TGTGCCAGCAGCTTAGTTTGGGACAGCCAAGAGACCCAGTACTTC
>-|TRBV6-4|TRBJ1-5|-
CASSDSMAPGGSNQPQHF
TGTGCCAGCAGTGACTCGATGGCACCGGGGGGGAGCAATCAGCCCCAGCATTTT
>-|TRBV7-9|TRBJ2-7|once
CASSWSGKGLNSYEQYF
TGTGCCAGCAGCTGGAGTGGGAAAGGACTAAACTCCTACGAGCAGTACTTC
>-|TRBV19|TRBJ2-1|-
CASSPTLVLLNEQFF
TGTGCCAGTAGTCCGACACTAGTCCTTCTCAATGAGCAGTTCTTC
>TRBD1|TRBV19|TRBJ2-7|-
CASSIPDRDEQYF
TGTGCCAGTAGTATTCCGGACAGGGACGAGCAGTACTTC
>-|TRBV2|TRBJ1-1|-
CASTYSIGRGTEAFF
TGTGCCAGCACCTACAGTATAGGGAGGGGCACTGAAGCTTTCTTT
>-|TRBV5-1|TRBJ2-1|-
CASSLVYGPRNNEQFF
TGCGCCAGCAGCTTGGTATACGGCCCTAGGAACAATGAGCAGTTCTTC
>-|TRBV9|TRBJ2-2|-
CASSVSGSLTGELFF
TGTGCCAGCAGCGTGTCAGGGTCCCTCACCGGGGAGCTGTTTTTT
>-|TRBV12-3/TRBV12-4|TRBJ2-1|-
CASSFLAEQFF
TGTGCCAGCAGTTTTTTGGCCGAGCAGTTCTTC
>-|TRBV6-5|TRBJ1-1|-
CASSLLNTEAFF
TGTGCCAGCAGCTTATTGAACACTGAAGCTTTCTTT
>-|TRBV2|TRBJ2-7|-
CASGAMGSYEQYF
TGTGCCAGCGGGGCGATGGGATCCTACGAGCAGTACTTC
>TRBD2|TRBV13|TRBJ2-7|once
CASSSEVTSETYEQYF
TGTGCCAGCAGCTCAGAGGTGACTAGCGAAACCTACGAGCAGTACTTC
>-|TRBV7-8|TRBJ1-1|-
CASSLATLIGGNTEAFF
TGTGCCAGCAGCTTGGCAACGCTGATCGGAGGGAACACTGAAGCTTTCTTT
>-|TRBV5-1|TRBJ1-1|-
CASSSEELNTEAFF
TGCGCCAGCAGCTCCGAGGAGTTGAACACTGAAGCTTTCTTT
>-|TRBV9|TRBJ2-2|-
CASSVKSGDTGELFF
TGTGCCAGCAGCGTAAAAAGCGGAGACACCGGGGAGCTGTTTTTT
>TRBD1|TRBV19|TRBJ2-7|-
CASSGQGWEQYF
TGTGCCAGTAGCGGACAGGGGTGGGAGCAGTACTTC
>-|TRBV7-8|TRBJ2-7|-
CASSLVGGRLLFYEQYF
TGTGCCAGCAGCTTAGTGGGAGGCAGGCTATTGTTCTACGAGCAGTACTTC
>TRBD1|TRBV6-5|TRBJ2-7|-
CASSSGQGYYEQYF
TGTGCCAGCAGTTCGGGACAGGGGTACTACGAGCAGTACTTC
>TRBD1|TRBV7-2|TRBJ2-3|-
CASSLFGTGKEVDTQYF
TGTGCCAGCAGCTTATTCGGGACAGGGAAAGAGGTAGATACGCAGTATTTT
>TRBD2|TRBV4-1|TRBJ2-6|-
CASSRGLAGDRSGANVLTF
TGCGCCAGCAGCCGGGGACTAGCGGGGGACCGGAGTGGGGCCAACGTCCTGACTTTC
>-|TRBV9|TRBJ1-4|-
CASSKRGGEKLFF
TGTGCCAGCAGCAAGCGGGGAGGCGAAAAACTGTTTTTT
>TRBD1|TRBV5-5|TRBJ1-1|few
CASRSPGQGARGTEAFF
TGTGCCAGCAGATCTCCGGGACAGGGGGCGCGTGGCACTGAAGCTTTCTTT
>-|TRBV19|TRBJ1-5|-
CASSIGGQYSNQPQHF
TGTGCCAGTAGTATAGGCGGACAGTATAGCAATCAGCCCCAGCATTTT